The rows below give T cell receptor beta chains drawn from one sample of a study of T-cell memory formation after mild COVID-19. TCRdb recomputed calls from the 5' RACE reads with MiXCR, one row per CDR3 protein. The repertoire holds approximately 500,000 distinct CDR3 sequences, with around 25% as singletons. The specimen sequenced was PBMCs or a T cell subset sorted from them (not recorded which). All receptors derive from an adult woman who had mild COVID-19 (a few samples of this study predate the infection). Cell type and time point are not known. CDR3s include the opening cysteine and the closing phenylalanine or tryptophan. The D gene is left open where the match is weak. Clone size is stated in some rows and not others, as once, few, many or a class when expanded.

clone_size	v_call	d_call	j_call	cdr3_nt	cdr3_aa
-	TRBV5-1	TRBD1	TRBJ2-3	TGCGCCAGCAGCCTCCCCGGGACAGGGGTCACAGATACGCAGTATTTT	CASSLPGTGVTDTQYF
-	TRBV29-1	-	TRBJ1-3	TGCAGCGCCCCGGCAGGAAACACCATATATTTT	CSAPAGNTIYF
-	TRBV5-6	-	TRBJ1-5	TGTGCCAGCAGCCCGCAGGGCCCCAATCAGCCCCAGCATTTT	CASSPQGPNQPQHF
few	TRBV12-3/TRBV12-4	-	TRBJ1-2	TGTGCCAGCAGTAGCCGAGGGTTGTGGGGCTACACCTTC	CASSSRGLWGYTF
-	TRBV14	TRBD1	TRBJ2-4	TGTGCCAGCAGCCCCCTTGAGGGGGCGCGGGTCATTCAGTACTTC	CASSPLEGARVIQYF
few	TRBV12-3/TRBV12-4	TRBD1	TRBJ2-1	TGTGCCAGCAGTAAACAGGGGGTAACCTACAATGAGCAGTTCTTC	CASSKQGVTYNEQFF
few	TRBV9	TRBD2	TRBJ2-3	TGTGCCAGCAGCACCGAACTAGCGGGAGATCCAGATACGCAGTATTTT	CASSTELAGDPDTQYF
few	TRBV6-2/TRBV6-3	-	TRBJ2-7	TGTGCCACGCTGGACATCTCCCCCTACGAGCAGTACTTC	CATLDISPYEQYF
few	TRBV5-1	TRBD1	TRBJ1-2	TGCGCCAGCAACTTAGAGGGACAGGCTTCGGGCTACACCTTC	CASNLEGQASGYTF
-	TRBV5-1	-	TRBJ2-6	TGCGCCAGCAGCTGGTCGATTAAGGATCCTGGGGCCAACGTCCTGACTTTC	CASSWSIKDPGANVLTF
few	TRBV7-9	-	TRBJ2-1	TGTGCCAGCAGCCCCCTGGGTGGGTTCCATGAGCAGTTCTTC	CASSPLGGFHEQFF
-	TRBV9	TRBD2	TRBJ2-7	TGTGCCAGCAGCGTAGGGTCCAGCGGGAGGGGATTCGACGAGCAGTACTTC	CASSVGSSGRGFDEQYF
few	TRBV30	-	TRBJ2-1	TGTGCCTGGGCTAGGTACAATGAGCAGTTCTTC	CAWARYNEQFF
-	TRBV6-5	TRBD2	TRBJ2-1	TGTGCCAGCAGTTACATTGCGGGAGGGCCGAATGAGCAGTTCTTC	CASSYIAGGPNEQFF
-	TRBV10-3	-	TRBJ2-7	TGTGCCACCCGGGAAGTCTACGAGCAGTACTTC	CATREVYEQYF
few	TRBV5-6	TRBD1	TRBJ1-2	TGTGCCAGCAGTTACGGGACAGGGGGCTCTTATGGCTACACCTTC	CASSYGTGGSYGYTF
few	TRBV24-1	TRBD2	TRBJ2-3	TGTGCCACCAGTGATTCTCTCCTAGCGGGGGGGCGCACAGATACGCAGTATTTT	CATSDSLLAGGRTDTQYF
few	TRBV7-9	TRBD1	TRBJ2-1	TGTGCCAGCAGCCGTGACAGGGATTCCTACAATGAGCAGTTCTTC	CASSRDRDSYNEQFF
few	TRBV7-2	-	TRBJ2-1	TGTGCCAGCAGATCCGGGGCTGCTGAGCAGTTCTTC	CASRSGAAEQFF
few	TRBV7-9	-	TRBJ1-6	TGTGCCAGCAGCTTAGGCTGGTCAGGGGACTATAATTCACCCCTCCACTTT	CASSLGWSGDYNSPLHF
-	TRBV2	-	TRBJ2-5	TGTGCCAAATTTGACAGTCAAGAGACCCAGTACTTC	CAKFDSQETQYF
-	TRBV25-1	TRBD1	TRBJ2-7	TGTGCCAGCAGTGTGGGGACAGTCAACTACGAGCAGTACTTC	CASSVGTVNYEQYF
-	TRBV4-2	-	TRBJ2-3	TGTGCCAGCAGCCGACCCCCAGGGGACACAGCTAGCACAGATACGCAGTATTTT	CASSRPPGDTASTDTQYF
-	TRBV12-3/TRBV12-4	TRBD2	TRBJ2-5	TGTGCCAGCAGTATGCTAGCGGTAGAGACCCAGTACTTC	CASSMLAVETQYF
few	TRBV27	-	TRBJ2-1	TGTGCCAGCAGTATGCGAGTCCTCTCCTACAATGAGCAGTTCTTC	CASSMRVLSYNEQFF
few	TRBV30	TRBD1	TRBJ2-7	TGTGCCTGGTTTGACAGGGGGTCAGCCTACGAGCAGTACTTC	CAWFDRGSAYEQYF
-	TRBV18	-	TRBJ2-7	TGTGCCAGCTCACCACAGAGAGGGGACGAGCAGTACTTC	CASSPQRGDEQYF
-	TRBV24-1	-	TRBJ1-5	TGTGCCCCCCTAGCGGGAGGGAGCAATCAGCCCCAGCATTTT	CAPLAGGSNQPQHF
few	TRBV6-5	TRBD1	TRBJ1-1	TGTGCCAGCAGTTACTTCGGACAGGGCCTCACTGAAGCTTTCTTT	CASSYFGQGLTEAFF
few	TRBV5-1	-	TRBJ2-7	TGCGCCAGCAGCTTGGTGAGCTCCGGCTACGAGCAGTACTTC	CASSLVSSGYEQYF
-	TRBV5-4	TRBD2	TRBJ2-1	TGTGCCAGCAGCCCCCGGGAGAGCGGGGGGAGATACAATGAGCAGTTCTTC	CASSPRESGGRYNEQFF
-	TRBV24-1	TRBD2	TRBJ2-3	TGTGCCACCGCTAGCGGGAGGGCAGCAGATACGCAGTATTTT	CATASGRAADTQYF
-	TRBV24-1	-	TRBJ2-2	TGTGCCACCAGTGACGAGACTAGTTCCATCGGGGAGCTGTTTTTT	CATSDETSSIGELFF
few	TRBV7-8	-	TRBJ2-1	TGTGCCAGCAGCTCCTACCCCAAGACGAAAAGCTCCTACAATGAGCAGTTCTTC	CASSSYPKTKSSYNEQFF
-	TRBV4-3	-	TRBJ1-1	TGCGCCAGCAGCCAAGCCCGGTCCATGAGCACTGAAGCTTTCTTT	CASSQARSMSTEAFF
-	TRBV29-1	-	TRBJ2-7	TGCAGCGTCCGGACACCCCGCTCCTACGAGCAGTACTTC	CSVRTPRSYEQYF
few	TRBV5-1	-	TRBJ2-7	TGCGCCAGCAGCCCACCGGGGGACGAGCAGTACTTC	CASSPPGDEQYF
-	TRBV4-2	TRBD2	TRBJ2-7	TGTGCCAGCAGCTCAGAGGGAATAGCGGGAGGGATCTACGAGCAGTACTTC	CASSSEGIAGGIYEQYF
few	TRBV6-5	TRBD1	TRBJ2-7	TGTGCCAGCAGTTACCTTGGACAGGGACGCTACGAGCAGTACTTC	CASSYLGQGRYEQYF
few	TRBV10-3	-	TRBJ2-1	TGTGCCATCAGTGAGGGGGAGGTGTACTCCTACAATGAGCAGTTCTTC	CAISEGEVYSYNEQFF
few	TRBV15	-	TRBJ2-7	TGTGCCACCAGCAGAGGTGCTACGGATTACGAGCAGTACTTC	CATSRGATDYEQYF
-	TRBV6-2/TRBV6-3	-	TRBJ2-7	TGTGCCAGCAGTTACCGCCCCCACGAGCAGTACTTC	CASSYRPHEQYF
-	TRBV6-5	-	TRBJ1-1	TGTGCCAGCAGTAAGGGGGTTGCTGAAGCTTTCTTT	CASSKGVAEAFF
-	TRBV24-1	TRBD2	TRBJ2-1	TGTGCCACCAGTGACCCTACTAGCGGGATCCATGAGCAGTTCTTC	CATSDPTSGIHEQFF
-	TRBV20-1	TRBD1	TRBJ2-7	TGCAGTGCTAGAGGGGGACAGGGAGGCTACGAGCAGTACTTC	CSARGGQGGYEQYF
few	TRBV12-3/TRBV12-4	TRBD1	TRBJ1-1	TGTGCCAGCAGTTTCCTCCAGGGGGAAGGAATGAACACTGAAGCTTTCTTT	CASSFLQGEGMNTEAFF
-	TRBV5-4	-	TRBJ1-1	TGTGCCAGCTCACCCGGCAGCTCTATGGGCACTGAAGCTTTCTTT	CASSPGSSMGTEAFF
-	TRBV6-4	-	TRBJ1-2	TGTGCCAGCAGTGACCCCCTTAGGGGAGCTAACTATGGCTACACCTTC	CASSDPLRGANYGYTF
few	TRBV9	-	TRBJ2-3	TGTGCCAGCAGCGTAGGAGGCTACCGCACAGATACGCAGTATTTT	CASSVGGYRTDTQYF
few	TRBV12-3/TRBV12-4	-	TRBJ2-1	TGTGCCAGCAGCGCCTCAGGGGGGAATGAGCAGTTCTTC	CASSASGGNEQFF
-	TRBV30	-	TRBJ1-1	TGTGCCTGGATTCTTGGCACAGGGAACACTGAAGCTTTCTTT	CAWILGTGNTEAFF
-	TRBV20-1	-	TRBJ2-3	TGCAGTGCTCTGGACACTCTATTTACAGATACGCAGTATTTT	CSALDTLFTDTQYF
-	TRBV4-2	TRBD1	TRBJ1-2	TGTGCCAGCAGCCAGAACAGGGGCTCGGTGGATGGCTACACCTTC	CASSQNRGSVDGYTF
few	TRBV20-1	TRBD1	TRBJ1-4	TGCAGTGCTAGAGTTTTAGGGAACAGGGGTTCAACTAATGAAAAACTGTTTTTT	CSARVLGNRGSTNEKLFF
few	TRBV7-9	-	TRBJ2-2	TGTGCCAGCAGCTTAGGAAGGCGGTCGCTCGCGAACACCGGGGAGCTGTTTTTT	CASSLGRRSLANTGELFF
-	TRBV6-1	-	TRBJ2-7	TGTGCCACCACGAAGGGGAACTATGGCTACGAGCAGTACTTC	CATTKGNYGYEQYF
-	TRBV18	-	TRBJ2-7	TGTGCCAGCTCACCACCCAGGAACGACGAGCAGTACTTC	CASSPPRNDEQYF
-	TRBV23-1	-	TRBJ1-5	TGCGCCAGCAGTCAATCATTTAATAACGACAGGTCCAATCAGCCCCAGCATTTT	CASSQSFNNDRSNQPQHF
-	TRBV6-5	-	TRBJ1-6	TGTGCCAGCACGTTTCGGGCGGGGCTAGCAGCACCCCTCCACTTT	CASTFRAGLAAPLHF
-	TRBV15	TRBD2	TRBJ2-5	TGTGCCACCAGCAGAGTAATTAGCGGGGCGGAGACCCAGTACTTC	CATSRVISGAETQYF